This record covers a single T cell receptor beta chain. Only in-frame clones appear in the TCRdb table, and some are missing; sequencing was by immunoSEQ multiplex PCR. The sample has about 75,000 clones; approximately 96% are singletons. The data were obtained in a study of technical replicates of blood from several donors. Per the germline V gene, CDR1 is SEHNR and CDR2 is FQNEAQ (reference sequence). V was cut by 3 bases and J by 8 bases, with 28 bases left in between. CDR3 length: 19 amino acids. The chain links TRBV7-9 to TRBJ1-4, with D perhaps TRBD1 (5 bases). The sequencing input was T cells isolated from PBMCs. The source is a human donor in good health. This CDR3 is CASSFISTVQVKWQEKLFF. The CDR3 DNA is TGTGCCAGCAGCTTCATATCGACAGTTCAAGTCAAATGGCAGGAAAAACTGTTTTTT.